This T cell receptor beta chain derives from a study of control samples from healthy donors and cancer patients. The CDR3 contains 15 residues. Trimming shortened V by 0 bases and J by 0 bases, and 7 bases separated the two germline ends. Germline lookup yields CDR1 SGHRS and CDR2 YFSETQ. Assay used: immunoSEQ multiplex PCR; TCRdb lists only in-frame clones, some missing. The table lists 15,000 to 20,000 clones, less than 90% of them singletons. Source material: PBMCs. The rearrangement links TRBV5-1 to TRBJ2-1, with D possibly matching TRBD2 (5 bases). The sequence was collected from a woman in her seventies with lung cancer. The CDR3 nucleotides are TGCGCCAGCAGCTTGGACGAGGGCTCCTACAATGAGCAGTTCTTC. Protein product: CASSLDEGSYNEQFF.